A selection of T cell receptor beta chains follows, all from one sample in a study of a mutant IDH1 vaccine in newly diagnosed glioma. Which antigens these TCRs recognize remains unknown. Generated by immunoSEQ multiplex PCR, the TCRdb table keeps only in-frame clones and is missing some. The sample carries about 54,000 clones, roughly four fifths recorded once. Sequenced material: PBMCs, taken from a glioma patient whose treatment included an IDH1 peptide vaccine. These receptors originate from a woman aged 45 to 65 with glioma. Both conserved end residues are part of each CDR3. A D gene is named only where the DNA matches it firmly. Where a row states a size, it is once, few, many or the class of an expanded clone; other rows omit it.

CDR3aa | CDR3nt | j_gene | d_gene | abundance | v_gene
CASSQTPRGSPLHF | TGTGCCAGCAGCCAAACACCGAGAGGGTCACCCCTCCACTTT | TRBJ1-6 | - | - | TRBV14
CASSQDRTNEQYF | TGTGCCAGCAGCCAAGATCGTACGAACGAGCAGTACTTC | TRBJ2-7 | - | few | TRBV14
CASSPGRDYGYTF | TGTGCCAGCTCACCAGGGAGAGACTATGGCTACACCTTC | TRBJ1-2 | - | - | TRBV18
CSAQRDKEQYF | TGCAGCGCCCAAAGGGATAAAGAGCAGTACTTC | TRBJ2-7 | - | few | TRBV29-1
CASSSIPGGDRVREKLFF | TGTGCCAGCAGTTCTATTCCAGGAGGGGACAGGGTCCGGGAAAAACTGTTTTTT | TRBJ1-4 | TRBD1 | - | TRBV27
CASSRISGGDEQYF | TGTGCCAGCAGCCGAATTAGCGGGGGGGACGAGCAGTACTTC | TRBJ2-7 | TRBD2 | - | TRBV7-2
CASGLIRQGLIGDSPLHF | TGTGCCAGCGGATTAATAAGACAGGGGCTAATAGGAGATTCACCCCTCCACTTT | TRBJ1-6 | TRBD1 | few | TRBV5-4
CASSLVQVDGYTF | TGTGCCAGCAGCTTGGTTCAGGTGGATGGCTACACCTTC | TRBJ1-2 | - | once | TRBV5-6
CASSPDSLGYEQYF | TGTGCCAGCAGCCCAGACAGCCTTGGGTACGAGCAGTACTTC | TRBJ2-7 | - | - | TRBV7-6
CASSIAGSGQYF | TGTGCCAGTAGTATAGCTGGCAGCGGGCAGTACTTC | TRBJ2-7 | - | - | TRBV19
CASSPDDQPQHF | TGTGCCAGCTCACCGGACGATCAGCCCCAGCATTTT | TRBJ1-5 | - | - | TRBV18
CASRAWGTTEAFF | TGCGCCAGCAGGGCCTGGGGGACCACTGAAGCTTTCTTT | TRBJ1-1 | - | - | TRBV5-1
CASSRQRNTEAFF | TGTGCCAGCAGCCGACAGAGAAACACTGAAGCTTTCTTT | TRBJ1-1 | - | few | TRBV6-5
CASSQEWTGASTDTQYF | TGCGCCAGCAGCCAAGAGTGGACAGGGGCGAGCACAGATACGCAGTATTTT | TRBJ2-3 | TRBD1 | - | TRBV4-1
CASSLIGTGGDGYTF | TGTGCCAGCAGCTTGATAGGGACAGGGGGCGATGGCTACACCTTC | TRBJ1-2 | TRBD1 | - | TRBV5-4
CSAGARTGAYNEQFF | TGCAGCGCCGGGGCCCGGACAGGAGCCTACAATGAGCAGTTCTTC | TRBJ2-1 | TRBD1 | - | TRBV29-1
CASSALGGGAYEQYF | TGTGCCAGCAGTGCACTTGGCGGGGGGGCCTACGAGCAGTACTTC | TRBJ2-7 | TRBD2 | - | TRBV6-1
CASSVGRSIYGYTF | TGTGCCAGCAGTGTTGGCAGATCGATATATGGCTACACCTTC | TRBJ1-2 | - | - | TRBV6-4
CSSPTGTEAFF | TGCAGTTCCCCGACAGGGACTGAAGCTTTCTTT | TRBJ1-1 | TRBD1 | - | TRBV29-1
CASSPGHSNEKLFF | TGCGCCAGCAGCCCGGGACACTCTAATGAAAAACTGTTTTTT | TRBJ1-4 | - | - | TRBV4-3
CAISGVVGHGYTF | TGTGCCATCAGTGGGGTCGTGGGACATGGCTACACCTTC | TRBJ1-2 | - | few | TRBV10-3
CASSVLQGGNQPQHF | TGTGCCAGCAGTGTCTTGCAGGGCGGCAATCAGCCCCAGCATTTT | TRBJ1-5 | - | once | TRBV2
CASSLLGTGSGEQYF | TGTGCCAGCAGCTTGTTAGGGACAGGGTCGGGGGAGCAGTACTTC | TRBJ2-7 | TRBD1 | - | TRBV5-5
CASSPDSNYEQYF | TGTGCCAGCTCACCGGACAGTAACTACGAGCAGTACTTC | TRBJ2-7 | - | - | TRBV18
CATSPGVGETQYF | TGTGCCACCAGCCCGGGGGTGGGGGAGACCCAGTACTTC | TRBJ2-5 | - | - | TRBV15
CASSDWDRGDTEAFF | TGTGCCAGCAGTGACTGGGACAGGGGAGATACTGAAGCTTTCTTT | TRBJ1-1 | TRBD1 | - | TRBV6-5
CSVEGRSYEQYF | TGCAGCGTTGAAGGCAGGTCCTACGAGCAGTACTTC | TRBJ2-7 | - | - | TRBV29-1
CASTLREANSPLHF | TGTGCCAGTACCCTGCGGGAGGCTAATTCACCCCTCCACTTT | TRBJ1-6 | - | once | TRBV19
CASTLTTTLPNYGYTF | TGTGCCAGCACCTTAACTACTACTCTTCCTAACTATGGCTACACCTTC | TRBJ1-2 | - | - | TRBV11-2
CASRKTGGVEQYF | TGTGCCAGCAGAAAGACAGGGGGGGTAGAGCAGTACTTC | TRBJ2-7 | TRBD1 | - | TRBV6-5
CASSTNQGRGEKLFF | TGTGCCAGTAGTACCAATCAGGGCAGAGGTGAAAAACTGTTTTTT | TRBJ1-4 | - | once | TRBV19
CASSQEGLAGLVGNEQFF | TGCGCCAGCAGCCAAGAAGGCCTAGCGGGCCTTGTGGGCAATGAGCAGTTCTTC | TRBJ2-1 | TRBD2 | - | TRBV4-1
CASSPGQNYGYTF | TGTGCCAGTAGTCCAGGACAGAACTATGGCTACACCTTC | TRBJ1-2 | - | - | TRBV19
CASSRSQQETQYF | TGTGCCAGCAGCCGTTCCCAACAAGAGACCCAGTACTTC | TRBJ2-5 | - | - | TRBV5-4
CASSLYQTGKQETQYF | TGTGCCAGCAGCTTATACCAGACAGGGAAACAAGAGACCCAGTACTTC | TRBJ2-5 | TRBD1 | - | TRBV11-2
CAISAGPTNTEAFF | TGTGCCATCAGTGCTGGACCCACGAACACTGAAGCTTTCTTT | TRBJ1-1 | - | - | TRBV10-3
CASRQDGASSGNTIYF | TGTGCCAGCAGACAAGACGGGGCCTCCTCTGGAAACACCATATATTTT | TRBJ1-3 | - | - | TRBV2
CASSINSPLHF | TGTGCCAGCAGCATTAATTCACCCCTCCACTTT | TRBJ1-6 | - | few | TRBV28
CASSEWMNTEAFF | TGTGCCAGTAGTGAATGGATGAACACTGAAGCTTTCTTT | TRBJ1-1 | - | large | TRBV19